Each of the 26 T cell receptor beta chains below was sequenced from the same sample in a study of control samples from healthy donors and cancer patients. Libraries were prepared by immunoSEQ multiplex PCR; TCRdb keeps only in-frame clonotypes and omits some of them. Of tens of thousands of clones listed, around four fifths are singletons. Sequencing was performed on blood. These receptors all come from a man younger than 40 in good health.

The J gene is TRBJ1-2, the V gene TRBV6-5; D gene unclear. In germline, CDR1 is MNHEY, CDR2 SVGAGI. Trimming removed 6 bases at V and 2 bases at J, with 10 bases between. This CDR3 comprises 13 residues. The CDR3 sequence: CASRPTVNYGYTF. The CDR3, as DNA: TGTGCCAGCAGACCCACAGTAAACTATGGCTACACCTTC.

The chain combines TRBV21-1 with TRBJ2-7; the table names TRBD2, a call not compared with the DNA. TRBV21-1 is marked as a pseudogene. The CDR3 loop spans 14 amino acids. CDR3 amino acids: CASSNAGQGGEQYF. In nucleotides, the CDR3 is TGTGCCAGCAGCAACGCCGGCCAGGGAGGCGAGCAGTACTTC.

This clone has only one observation. This chain links TRBV19 with TRBJ2-7; weak D call: TRBD1 (6 bases). The CDR3 spans 14 residues. Germline CDR1 and CDR2: LNHDA and SQIVND (reference sequence). The V and J ends lost 1 base and 1 base respectively, with 8 bases between them. CDR3 region: CASSIAQGSYEQYF. Written as DNA, the CDR3 is TGTGCCAGTAGTATAGCGCAGGGGTCCTACGAGCAGTACTTC.

The V and J genes are TRBV7-9 and TRBJ2-6, with 8 bases aligning to TRBD1. Germline CDR1 is SEHNR and CDR2 is FQNEAQ (reference sequence). The CDR3 sequence is 18 residues long. V lost 5 bases and J lost 1; bases outside the gene matches: 10. The CDR3 DNA reads TGTGCCAGCAGCACCGGGACAGGCTTTTCGTCTGGGGCCAACGTCCTGACTTTC. Translation: CASSTGTGFSSGANVLTF.

V is TRBV6-6 and J is TRBJ2-1, with a weak D call TRBD1 (6 bases). The CDR3 sequence is 15 residues long. Per the germline V gene, CDR1 is MNHNY and CDR2 is SVGAGI (reference sequence). V was clipped by 2 bases and J by 1 base, with 9 bases between them. CDR3 bases: TGTGCCAGCAGTTACGGGGGCCATTCCTACAATGAGCAGTTCTTC. This gives the protein CASSYGGHSYNEQFF.

This clone was counted once. The genes are TRBV28 and TRBJ2-7; D is tentatively TRBD1 or TRBD2 (5 bases each). This CDR3 is 17 amino acids long. Germline assignment: CDR1 MDHEN and CDR2 SYDVKM. Trimming pared 2 bases from V and 0 bases from J, leaving 17 bases between. The CDR3 here is CASSLTVGTDSSYEQYF. CDR3 DNA sequence: TGTGCCAGCAGTTTAACCGTCGGGACCGATAGCTCCTACGAGCAGTACTTC.

This clone qualifies as medium-sized. This chain uses TRBV5-1 with TRBJ2-7; 9 bases map to TRBD1. The junction had 6 bases not matched to a gene; V was cut back by 6 bases and J by 2 bases. Germline CDR1 is SGHRS and CDR2 is YFSETQ. This CDR3 contains 14 residues. CDR3 coding DNA: TGCGCCAGCACCCGGGACAGGGCTACCTACGAGCAGTACTTC. This encodes CASTRDRATYEQYF.

The V and J genes are TRBV10-3 and TRBJ2-2; a possible D gene is TRBD1 (6 bases). The CDR3 totals 15 residues. Germline CDR1 ENHRY, CDR2 SYGVKD. V lost 2 bases and J 2 bases, leaving 9 bases between the germline ends. This chain's CDR3 is CAISETGSNTGELFF. The CDR3 bases are TGTGCCATCAGTGAGACAGGGTCCAACACCGGGGAGCTGTTTTTT.

The chain recombines TRBV7-8 with TRBJ1-3; D is possibly TRBD1 (6 bases). V lost 6 bases, J lost 3 bases, and 15 bases lay in between. This CDR3 contains 15 residues. Per the germline V gene, CDR1 is SGHVS and CDR2 is FQNEAQ. The CDR3 DNA reads TGTGCCAGCAGACCGGGGGGCCGGAATGGAAACACCATATATTTT. It specifies CASRPGGRNGNTIYF. Full variable domain (outside the CDR3, taken from reference TRBV7-8 and TRBJ1-3): GAGVSQSPRYKVAKRGQDVALRCDPISGHVSLFWYQQALGQGPEFLTYFQNEAQLDKSGLPSDRFFAERPEGSVSTLKIQRTQQEDSAVYLCASRPGGRNGNTIYFGEGSWLTVV.

V is TRBV27 and J is TRBJ2-3, with D possibly TRBD1 on 6 matching bases. Per germline, CDR1 MNHEY and CDR2 SMNVEV (reference sequence). CDR3 length: 16 amino acids. The germline V and J ends were trimmed by 5 bases and 0 bases, with 15 bases remaining between them. The CDR3 DNA is TGTGCCAGCAGTCCCAGGGGCGGTTCTAGCACAGATACGCAGTATTTT. Translation: CASSPRGGSSTDTQYF.

This clone was seen just once. The chain recombines TRBV7-8 with TRBJ2-3; 9 nucleotides align to TRBD2. V was pared by 5 bases and J by 1 base, with 7 bases of the junction left unmatched. The CDR3 contains 16 residues. The germline gives CDR1 SGHVS, CDR2 FQNEAQ. CDR3 coding DNA: TGTGCCAGCAGCCCCCCTCAGCGGGGGGGCACAGATACGCAGTATTTT. Translated: CASSPPQRGGTDTQYF.

Here the CDR3 DNA reads TGTGCCAGCATTTCGAGCGGGGGCGAGTATGAGCAGTTCTTC. It is translated as CASISSGGEYEQFF. The chain is built from TRBV28 and TRBJ2-1; the match to TRBD2 covers 8 bases. CDR1 is MDHEN, CDR2 SYDVKM, per germline. The CDR3 has 14 amino acids. Trimming removed 7 bases from V and 8 bases from J; junction bases left unmatched: 10.

The chain links TRBV21-1 to TRBJ1-4; the table's D call, TRBD1, has no DNA check behind it. TRBV21-1 is termed a pseudogene. The CDR3 contains 19 residues. The DNA of the CDR3 is TGTGCCAGCAGCTTTGGGGGCAGGGGAATTATTTCAACTAATGAAAAACTGTTTTTT. It specifies CASSFGGRGIISTNEKLFF.

V and J are TRBV28 and TRBJ1-2; no clear D gene. CDR1 and CDR2 (germline): MDHEN, SYDVKM. V shed 3 bases and J shed 4 bases, with 9 bases lying between them. This CDR3 has 13 amino acids. CDR3 DNA sequence: TGTGCCAGCAGTTTGGGTCAGTTCTATGGCTACACCTTC. Protein product: CASSLGQFYGYTF.

This chain connects TRBV27 to TRBJ2-7; D may be TRBD1 (6 bases). V was shortened by 5 bases and J by 2 bases, with 13 bases between the two germline ends. This CDR3 region has 14 residues. Looked up from germline, CDR1 is MNHEY and CDR2 is SMNVEV (reference sequence). The CDR3 DNA reads TGTGCCAGCAGTCCAAGACAGGCCCCCTACGAGCAGTACTTC. Amino acid sequence: CASSPRQAPYEQYF.

The chain links TRBV3-1 (or the pseudogene TRBV3-2) to TRBJ2-7; tentative D call: TRBD1 (5 bases). Germline lookup yields CDR1 LGHDT and CDR2 YNNKEL (reference sequence). Between the trimmed V and J ends, which lost 2 bases and 3 bases, there was a span of 11 bases. CDR3 length equals 14 residues. The CDR3 DNA sequence: TGTGCCAGCAGCCAATCGGGCAGGGTCTACGAGCAGTACTTC. It encodes CASSQSGRVYEQYF.

The chain has TRBV5-6 and TRBJ1-3, with D unresolved. CDR1 is SGHDT and CDR2 is YYEEEE in the germline V gene. The CDR3 is made up of 15 amino acids. The ends were cut back, 0 bases at V and 0 bases at J, with 7 bases in the middle. This CDR3 is CASSLGGNSGNTIYF. Written as DNA, the CDR3 is TGTGCCAGCAGCTTGGGGGGTAACTCTGGAAACACCATATATTTT.

This rearrangement joins TRBV7-9 to TRBJ1-1; TRBD1 agrees at 7 bases. V trimming: 2 bases; J trimming: 1 base; junction bases outside the gene matches: 1. Germline V gene sequence: CDR1 SEHNR, CDR2 FQNEAQ (reference sequence). The CDR3 covers 14 residues. The CDR3 DNA reads as TGTGCCAGCAGCTTAAAGGGGGCGAACACTGAAGCTTTCTTT. Translation: CASSLKGANTEAFF.

The V and J genes are TRBV28 and TRBJ1-4; TRBD1 might be the D (5 bases). Trimming cost V 6 bases and J 8 bases, with 16 bases left between them. The CDR3 is made up of 14 amino acids. Germline V gene lookup returns CDR1 MDHEN and CDR2 SYDVKM. The CDR3 sequence: CASRVHGGNEKLFF. In DNA, the CDR3 is TGTGCCAGCAGGGTACACGGGGGGAACGAAAAACTGTTTTTT.

This chain links TRBV5-4 with TRBJ2-3, with D maybe TRBD2 (5 bases). Germline V CDR1 and CDR2: SGHNT, YYREEE (reference sequence). The ends were cut back, 3 bases at V and 2 bases at J, with 10 bases in the middle. This CDR3 is built from 14 residues. The CDR3 loop is CASSSLATTDTQYF. The CDR3 bases are TGTGCCAGCAGCTCCTTAGCGACCACAGATACGCAGTATTTT.

The chain joins TRBV10-2 to TRBJ2-5, with a tentative D call TRBD2 (6 bases). The CDR3 length is 14 residues. V was shortened by 2 bases and J by 7 bases, with 14 bases between the two germline ends. Germline CDR1 and CDR2: WSHSY and SAAADI. The CDR3 loop is CASSELKEGGTQYF. The CDR3 bases are TGCGCCAGCAGTGAGCTAAAAGAGGGAGGGACCCAGTACTTC.

The gene calls are TRBV7-9 and TRBJ1-2; 7 bases are shared with TRBD1. V shed 5 bases, J shed 6 bases, and the junction held 6 bases outside the gene matches. CDR3 length: 13 residues. The germline CDR1 and CDR2 sequences are SEHNR and FQNEAQ (reference sequence). CDR3: CASSPDRADGYTF. The CDR3 DNA reads as TGTGCCAGCAGCCCAGACAGGGCCGATGGCTACACCTTC.

This chain connects TRBV7-9 to TRBJ1-2; a weak D match, TRBD1 (5 bases). Germline V gene sequence: CDR1 SEHNR, CDR2 FQNEAQ (reference sequence). The CDR3 totals 16 residues. V lost 5 bases, J lost 4 bases, and 20 bases lay in between. The CDR3 bases are TGTGCCAGCAGCCGAGGTTTGGGGGATTCAACCTATGGCTACACCTTC. Translation: CASSRGLGDSTYGYTF.

J is TRBJ2-3 and V is TRBV7-2, with D maybe TRBD2 (6 bases). Trimming removed 5 bases from V and 5 bases from J, with 14 bases in between. The germline gives CDR1 SGHTA, CDR2 FQGNSA. This CDR3 is built from 14 residues. The CDR3 bases are TGTGCCAGCAGCCCCGGCGGGGCCTTAGATACGCAGTATTTT. Amino acid sequence: CASSPGGALDTQYF.

The chain couples TRBV6-5 to TRBJ2-3; D is unclear. V dropped 1 base and J dropped 2 bases, with 10 bases sitting between them. Germline values: CDR1 MNHEY, CDR2 SVGAGI. There are 15 residues in the CDR3. CDR3 residues: CASSYFRETTDTQYF. The DNA of the CDR3 is TGTGCCAGCAGTTACTTCAGAGAAACCACAGATACGCAGTATTTT.

The CDR3 region has the DNA TGTGCCAGCAGCGTCGACAGGGGGCTACAGTTCTTC. Translating gives CASSVDRGLQFF. J is TRBJ2-1 and V is TRBV11-2; 10 nucleotides line up with TRBD1. This CDR3 is 12 amino acids long. V gave up 5 bases and J gave up 13 bases; unmatched junction bases: 5. Germline V lookup: CDR1 SGHAT, CDR2 FQNNGV.